Below, 30 T cell receptor beta chains from the same sample are listed, as sequenced in a study of blood T cell repertoires in COVID-19. TCRdb's copy holds only in-frame clones and misses some; the assay was immunoSEQ multiplex PCR. The table lists over 350,000 clones, roughly 91% of them singletons. Sequencing was carried out using peripheral blood. Source of these receptors: a woman in her thirties with acute or convalescent COVID-19.

V and J are TRBV9 and TRBJ1-6; D is unclear. The germline gives CDR1 SGDLS, CDR2 YYNGEE. The CDR3 consists of 14 residues. The ends were cut back, 4 bases at V and 9 bases at J, with 14 bases in the middle. The CDR3 region is CASSSRGESSPLHF. In DNA, the CDR3 is TGTGCCAGCAGCTCCCGGGGTGAGAGTTCACCCCTCCACTTT.

The CDR3 nucleotides read TGCGCCAGCAGCAACCCGACAGGGAATGAGCAGTTCTTC. It is translated as CASSNPTGNEQFF. The chain links TRBV5-1 to TRBJ2-1, with TRBD1 matching 7 bases. The germline gives CDR1 SGHRS, CDR2 YFSETQ. V gave up 4 bases and J gave up 7 bases; unmatched junction bases: 5. This CDR3 comprises 13 residues.

The chain recombines TRBV27 with TRBJ2-6; no firm D call. V lost 3 bases and J lost 2, with 2 bases in between. This CDR3 contains 13 residues. Germline V gene lookup returns CDR1 MNHEY and CDR2 SMNVEV (reference sequence). The CDR3 DNA follows: TGTGCCAGCAGTTTCGCTGGGGCCAACGTCCTGACTTTC. This gives the protein CASSFAGANVLTF.

The V gene is TRBV6-5, the J gene TRBJ1-2; weak D call: TRBD1 (6 bases). V dropped 8 bases and J dropped 4 bases, with 17 bases sitting between them. The CDR3 loop spans 14 amino acids. Germline values: CDR1 MNHEY, CDR2 SVGAGI. DNA of the CDR3: TGTGCCAGCGGGCCATGGGGGCAGGGCTATGGCTACACCTTC. It yields the protein CASGPWGQGYGYTF.

The J gene is TRBJ2-7, the V gene TRBV19; 14 nucleotides match TRBD2. Trimming took 10 bases from V and 6 from J; bases not matched to a gene: 11. Per the germline V gene, CDR1 is LNHDA and CDR2 is SQIVND (reference sequence). The CDR3 is 15 residues long. CDR3 loop: CATTRTSGGPFEQYF. The CDR3 DNA follows: TGTGCCACCACCCGGACTAGCGGGGGGCCCTTCGAGCAGTACTTC.

The V call is TRBV13, the J call TRBJ2-2, with D possibly being TRBD1 (5 bases). The CDR3 loop spans 18 amino acids. Trimming removed 4 bases at V and 4 bases at J, with 22 bases between. CDR1 and CDR2 (germline): PRHDT, FYEKMQ (reference sequence). CDR3 sequence (DNA): TGTGCCAGCAGCTCCGGAACCCAGGGTTCGGTGTTCACCGGGGAGCTGTTTTTT. It codes for CASSSGTQGSVFTGELFF.

The chain is built from TRBV5-4 and TRBJ1-5; 8 bases align to TRBD1. CDR1 is SGHNT, CDR2 YYREEE, per germline (reference sequence). The CDR3 runs 17 residues. V gave up 0 bases and J gave up 2 bases; unmatched junction bases: 7. CDR3 amino acids: CASSLGRMDRGNQPQHF. The CDR3 coding sequence is TGTGCCAGCAGCTTGGGTCGGATGGACAGGGGCAATCAGCCCCAGCATTTT.

The rearrangement uses TRBV19 and TRBJ1-1; a possible D gene is TRBD1 (5 bases). This CDR3 has 14 amino acids. The V and J ends lost 5 bases and 1 base respectively, with 11 bases between them. Germline CDR1 LNHDA, CDR2 SQIVND (reference sequence). DNA of the CDR3: TGTGCCAGTAGTGAGGGACTTCAGAACACTGAAGCTTTCTTT. This encodes CASSEGLQNTEAFF.

This clone was seen a single time. This chain joins TRBV2 and TRBJ1-4; 10 bases map to TRBD1. V dropped 4 bases and J dropped 8; count of bases not matched to a gene: 4. Per germline, CDR1 SNHLY and CDR2 FYNNEI. There are 14 residues in the CDR3. CDR3 sequence: CASSVPGQGEKLFF. The CDR3 coding sequence is TGTGCCAGCAGTGTACCGGGACAGGGGGAAAAACTGTTTTTT.

V and J are TRBV7-6 and TRBJ2-5; D uncertain. The CDR3 has 11 amino acids. CDR1 SGHVS and CDR2 FNYEAQ come from the germline V gene. Trimming removed 3 bases from V and 3 bases from J, with 2 bases in between. CDR3 in DNA: TGTGCCAGCAGCTTCAAAGAGACCCAGTACTTC. This codes for CASSFKETQYF.

The chain is built from TRBV11-2 and TRBJ2-3; 10 bases line up with TRBD2. Germline trimming cut 5 bases from V and 2 bases from J; bases unmatched to any gene: 13. Germline assignment: CDR1 SGHAT and CDR2 FQNNGV. This CDR3 region has 18 residues. The DNA of the CDR3 is TGTGCCAGCAGCGCCACCTTCACTAGCGGGGCAGACACAGATACGCAGTATTTT. It specifies CASSATFTSGADTDTQYF.

This clone was observed a few times. The chain combines TRBV5-1 with TRBJ1-1; the match to TRBD1 covers 9 bases. With V trimmed by 4 bases and J by 7 bases, 11 bases remained unmatched. The CDR3 extends over 15 amino acids. CDR1 SGHRS and CDR2 YFSETQ come from the germline V gene. This CDR3 is CASSPVQGARGEAFF. The CDR3 region has the DNA TGCGCCAGCAGCCCCGTACAGGGGGCGCGTGGTGAAGCTTTCTTT.

V gene TRBV7-2 combines with J gene TRBJ1-1; weak D call: TRBD1 (6 bases). Germline V gene lookup returns CDR1 SGHTA and CDR2 FQGNSA. There are 15 residues in the CDR3. V was pared by 5 bases and J by 4 bases, with 17 bases between. The CDR3: CASSVGHRVGTEAFF. Here the CDR3 DNA reads TGTGCCAGCAGCGTGGGACACCGTGTCGGCACTGAAGCTTTCTTT.

The rearrangement uses TRBV6-6 and TRBJ1-5; 8 bases fit TRBD1. V shed 5 bases and J 6 bases; nucleotides not matched to a gene: 18. This CDR3 region has 18 residues. Germline V gene sequence: CDR1 MNHNY, CDR2 SVGAGI (reference sequence). CDR3 sequence reads: CASSPKPGQAYPSQPQHF. The DNA for the CDR3 is TGTGCCAGCAGTCCGAAACCGGGACAGGCCTACCCAAGTCAGCCCCAGCATTTT.

This chain links TRBV9 with TRBJ1-6, with 9 bases lining up with TRBD1. V shed 2 bases and J 9 bases; nucleotides not matched to a gene: 6. This CDR3 spans 15 amino acids. Germline loops: CDR1 SGDLS, CDR2 YYNGEE. The CDR3 DNA sequence: TGTGCCAGCAGCGTGGAGGACAGGGGTAGTTCACCCCTCCACTTT. Translation gives CASSVEDRGSSPLHF.

The V and J genes are TRBV5-4 and TRBJ1-1; no clear D gene. The CDR3 consists of 15 residues. CDR1 is SGHNT and CDR2 is YYREEE in the germline V gene (reference sequence). The V end was cut by 0 bases, the J end by 1 base, with 10 bases between. The CDR3 DNA is TGTGCCAGCAGCTTGGGTGTTTCAGGGAACACTGAAGCTTTCTTT. Encoded protein: CASSLGVSGNTEAFF.

This clone has a handful of counts. The rearrangement uses TRBV6-6 and TRBJ1-5; 9 bases agree with TRBD1. V lost 5 bases, J lost 7 bases, and 3 bases stayed unmatched. This CDR3 has 13 residues. Germline CDR1 and CDR2: MNHNY and SVGAGI (reference sequence). The CDR3 DNA reads as TGTGCCAGCAGTCGAACAGGGGGCCAGCCCCAGCATTTT. Protein product: CASSRTGGQPQHF.

The chain has TRBV5-1 and TRBJ2-2, with 10 bases that match TRBD1. This CDR3 region has 15 residues. Germline lookup yields CDR1 SGHRS and CDR2 YFSETQ. Unmatched junction bases numbered 9, after V lost 6 bases and J lost 7 bases. CDR3 DNA: TGCGCCAGCAAAAAGACAGGGGGCGCTGACGGGGAGCTGTTTTTT. Its translation is CASKKTGGADGELFF.

As for this clone: A much larger clone is a single base away; this may be a read error. Other DNA variants within this sample encode the same CDR3. V is TRBV7-9 and J is TRBJ1-2, with 7 bases aligning to TRBD1. CDR1 is SEHNR and CDR2 is FQNEAQ in the germline V gene (reference sequence). Germline trimming cut 4 bases from V and 3 bases from J; bases unmatched to any gene: 5. The CDR3 loop spans 14 amino acids. CDR3 in amino acids: CASSSTGVDYGYTF. The DNA for the CDR3 is TGTGCCAGCAGCTCCACAGGGGTGGACTATGGCTACACCTTC.

This chain links TRBV6-6 with TRBJ1-6, with D perhaps TRBD1 (6 bases). The CDR3 has 13 amino acids. Trimming pared 7 bases from V and 4 bases from J, leaving 8 bases between. The germline V gene encodes CDR1 MNHNY and CDR2 SVGAGI (reference sequence). The CDR3 region is CASTQGYNSPLHF. In nucleotides, the CDR3 is TGTGCCAGCACACAGGGTTATAATTCACCCCTCCACTTT.

The chain has TRBV5-5 and TRBJ1-3, with D perhaps matching TRBD1 (5 bases). The V gene lost 2 bases and the J gene lost 1 base, with 7 bases spanning the gap. CDR3 size: 14 residues. Germline CDR1 and CDR2: SGHKS and YYEKEE (reference sequence). As DNA, the CDR3 is TGTGCCAGCAGCTTAGGGGTTTCTGGAAACACCATATATTTT. Its protein product is CASSLGVSGNTIYF.

This clone was detected once. The chain employs TRBV2 and TRBJ2-7; 7 bases match TRBD1. CDR1 is SNHLY, CDR2 FYNNEI, per germline. Germline trimming cut 5 bases from V and 3 bases from J; bases unmatched to any gene: 7. This CDR3 contains 14 residues. For the CDR3, the DNA is TGTGCCAGCAGTAGGGACAGAGACTACTACGAGCAGTACTTC. This encodes CASSRDRDYYEQYF.

V usage is TRBV6-5 and J usage is TRBJ1-1; TRBD1 aligns across 7 bases. The CDR3 covers 12 residues. J lost 6 bases, V lost 5 bases, and 3 bases had no gene match. Germline V gene lookup returns CDR1 MNHEY and CDR2 SVGAGI. The CDR3 loop is CASSRTGAEAFF. CDR3 nucleotide sequence: TGTGCCAGCAGTCGAACAGGGGCTGAAGCTTTCTTT.

The chain is built from TRBV19 and TRBJ1-2, with D unclear. Germline V gene sequence: CDR1 LNHDA, CDR2 SQIVND (reference sequence). The CDR3 spans 14 residues. V lost 2 bases, J lost 4 bases, and 11 bases lay in between. CDR3 residues: CASSISPRFYGYTF. CDR3 DNA: TGTGCCAGTAGTATATCTCCCAGATTCTATGGCTACACCTTC.

J is TRBJ1-1 and V is TRBV14; D gene ambiguous. Germline V gives CDR1 SGHDN, CDR2 FVKESK. Trimming took 0 bases from V and 3 from J, leaving 8 bases between them. The CDR3 runs to 14 residues. The DNA for the CDR3 is TGTGCCAGCAGCCAAGACTCCTTCGACACTGAAGCTTTCTTT. Residues: CASSQDSFDTEAFF.

This clone was seen a single time. This chain uses TRBV30 with TRBJ2-3; weak D call: TRBD1 (5 bases). In germline, CDR1 is GTSNPN, CDR2 SVGIG (reference sequence). Trimming removed 0 bases from V and 2 bases from J, with 9 bases in between. This CDR3 region has 14 residues. The CDR3 DNA reads TGTGCCTGGAGTGTAGGGGTGTCCACAGATACGCAGTATTTT. Translating it yields CAWSVGVSTDTQYF.

The chain couples TRBV5-1 to TRBJ2-5; 11 nucleotides agree with TRBD2. V shed 2 bases and J 1 base; nucleotides not matched to a gene: 7. CDR1 is SGHRS and CDR2 is YFSETQ in the germline V gene. This CDR3 contains 17 residues. CDR3 in amino acids: CASSLTASGGSQETQYF. CDR3 sequence (DNA): TGCGCCAGCAGCTTAACTGCTAGCGGGGGGTCCCAAGAGACCCAGTACTTC.

The rearrangement joins TRBV27 to TRBJ2-7, with 9 bases aligning to TRBD1. Germline CDR1 reads MNHEY; CDR2 reads SMNVEV (reference sequence). V was clipped by 7 bases and J by 5 bases; unmatched bases: 6. CDR3 length equals 13 residues. The chain's CDR3 is CASTPTGGHEQYF. The CDR3 bases are TGTGCCAGCACCCCCACAGGGGGCCACGAGCAGTACTTC.

The V gene is TRBV15, the J gene TRBJ1-3; D call uncertain. V was cut by 3 bases and J by 3 bases, with 12 bases left in between. CDR3 length: 15 residues. Germline V lookup: CDR1 LNHNV, CDR2 YYDKDF (reference sequence). This CDR3 is CATSSPASGGNTIYF. CDR3 sequence (DNA): TGTGCCACCAGCAGTCCCGCCTCCGGTGGAAACACCATATATTTT.

This sequence joins TRBV18 and TRBJ1-1; D might be TRBD1 (5 bases). This CDR3 is 13 amino acids long. The germline CDR1 and CDR2 sequences are KGHSH and LQKENI. V lost 3 bases and J lost 5, with 10 bases in between. The CDR3 DNA sequence: TGTGCCAGCTCACCCTCCAGGGAAACTGAAGCTTTCTTT. This sequence encodes CASSPSRETEAFF.